The rows below give T cell receptor beta chains drawn from one sample of a study of shared clonotypes between healthy human individuals. Here immunoSEQ multiplex PCR was the method, and the copy in TCRdb shows in-frame clones only, minus some. This table has about 2 million clones, roughly 95% appearing once. Sequenced input: naive CD8+ T cells sorted from blood. The receptor source for this set is a young man in good health. The CDR3 runs from the conserved cysteine through the conserved F or W.

v_gene	j_gene	CDR3aa
TRBV7-9	TRBJ2-1	CASSFVAGGPYEQFF
TRBV5-6	TRBJ2-7	CASKLTEQATYEQYF
TRBV27	TRBJ2-7	CASSELAGGYPYEQYF
TRBV20-1	TRBJ2-7	CSATVIYEQYF
TRBV29-1	TRBJ2-7	CSVEDPDREGRQQYF
TRBV4-3	TRBJ2-1	CASSQETSVREGEQFF
TRBV13	TRBJ2-1	CASSLRVAGVHNEQFF
TRBV15	TRBJ1-1	CATTPGGEDTEAFF
TRBV5-6	TRBJ2-3	CASSSGGTQYF
TRBV6-1	TRBJ2-1	CATRGTRSYNEQFF
TRBV10-2	TRBJ2-7	CASTLGPAYEQYF
TRBV6-5	TRBJ1-2	CASSSTNSNYGYTF
TRBV2	TRBJ2-7	CATIRTLGPYEQYF
TRBV19	TRBJ2-3	CASLSGPTSDTQYF
TRBV9	TRBJ2-7	CASSAGQSSSYEQYF
TRBV28	TRBJ2-2	CASKWNTGELFF
TRBV30	TRBJ2-2	CAWSLTSTNTGELFF
TRBV6-5	TRBJ2-3	CASSYSFTDTQYF
TRBV6-5	TRBJ2-7	CASSYYPGANEQYF
TRBV19	TRBJ2-2	CARTSGRQTENTGELFF
TRBV11-2	TRBJ2-5	CASSSLRWETQYF
TRBV4-3	TRBJ2-7	CASSHEQGWEQYF
TRBV14	TRBJ2-1	CASSQGPLGGNEQFF
TRBV9	TRBJ2-1	CASSVGTSGSSYNEQFF
TRBV14	TRBJ1-1	CASSPTPGQGRNTEAFF
TRBV9	TRBJ2-3	CASSVAGTDTQYF
TRBV30	TRBJ2-1	CAWNEVSDGNEQFF
TRBV10-2	TRBJ2-5	CASSILWDGSQTQYF